The T cell receptor beta chain under discussion was sequenced for a study of T cells in Graves' hyperthyroidism and ophthalmopathy. A lack of ophthalmopathy progression within 18 months defined stable Graves' hyperthyroidism. Clinicians diagnosed patients from clinical symptoms, serum thyroxine and TRAb, thyroid ultrasound and orbital computed tomography. Turning to this clonotype: The antigen is not known. Without the conserved terminal phenylalanine or tryptophan, this CDR3 likely stems from a read error.

Notes on the study in general: Researchers found most expanded thyroid clonotypes above 0.001 in blood as well.

The CDR3 sequence is 20 residues long. Germline CDR1 SGHTA, CDR2 FQGTGA. Template material for amplifying TCR beta CDR3 regions consisted of RNA transcripts. The HTBI set primed first-round TCR CDR3 RT-PCR. TCRdb re-called the multiplex PCR reads through MiXCR, storing one row per CDR3 protein. The sample yields 550,000 to 650,000 distinct CDR3 sequences, 14% seen once. The chain uses TRBV7-3 and TRBJ2-3; TRBD2 agrees at 13 bases. The sequence was obtained from a woman aged 35 to 49 with Graves' hyperthyroidism. The sample comprised blood. This CDR3 reads CASSHDFTGTSGNPRDTQYL. CDR3 nucleotides: TGCGCCAGCAGCCATGATTTCACAGGGACTAGCGGGAACCCCAGGGATACGCAGTATCTT.